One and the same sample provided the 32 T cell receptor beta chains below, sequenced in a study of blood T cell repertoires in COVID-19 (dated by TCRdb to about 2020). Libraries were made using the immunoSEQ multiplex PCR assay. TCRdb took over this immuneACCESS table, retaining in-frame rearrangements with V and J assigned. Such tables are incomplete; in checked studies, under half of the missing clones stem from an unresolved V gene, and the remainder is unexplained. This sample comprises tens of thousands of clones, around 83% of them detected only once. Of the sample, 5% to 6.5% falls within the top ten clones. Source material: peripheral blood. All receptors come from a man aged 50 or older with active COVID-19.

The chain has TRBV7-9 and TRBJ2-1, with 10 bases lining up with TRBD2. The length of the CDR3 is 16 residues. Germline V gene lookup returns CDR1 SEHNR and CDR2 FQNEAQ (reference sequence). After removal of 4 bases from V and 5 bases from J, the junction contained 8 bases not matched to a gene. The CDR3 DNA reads TGTGCCAGCAGCTCGGGCCTAGCGGGGGTACACAATGAGCAGTTCTTC. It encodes CASSSGLAGVHNEQFF.

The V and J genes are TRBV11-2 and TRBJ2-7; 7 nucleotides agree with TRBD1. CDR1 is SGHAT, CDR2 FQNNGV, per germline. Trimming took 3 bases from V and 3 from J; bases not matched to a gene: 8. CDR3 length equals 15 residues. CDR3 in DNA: TGTGCCAGCAGCTTGTACGGGACAGAAATCTACGAGCAGTACTTC. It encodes CASSLYGTEIYEQYF. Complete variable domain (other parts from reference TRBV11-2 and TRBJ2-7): EAGVAQSPRYKIIEKRQSVAFWCNPISGHATLYWYQQILGQGPKLLIQFQNNGVVDDSQLPKDRFSAERLKGVDSTLKIQPAKLEDSAVYLCASSLYGTEIYEQYFGPGTRLTVT.

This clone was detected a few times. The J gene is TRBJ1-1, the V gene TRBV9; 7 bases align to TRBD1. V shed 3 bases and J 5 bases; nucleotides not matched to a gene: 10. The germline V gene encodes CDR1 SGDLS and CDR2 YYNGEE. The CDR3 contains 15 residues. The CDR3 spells CASSAGDREQTEAFF. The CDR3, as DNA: TGTGCCAGCAGCGCGGGGGACAGAGAGCAGACTGAAGCTTTCTTT.

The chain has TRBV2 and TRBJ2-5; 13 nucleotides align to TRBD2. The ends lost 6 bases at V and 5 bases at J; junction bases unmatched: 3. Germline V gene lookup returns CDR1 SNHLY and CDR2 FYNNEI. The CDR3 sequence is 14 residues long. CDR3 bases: TGTGCCAGCAGGGGGACTAGCGGGGCGGAGACCCAGTACTTC. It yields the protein CASRGTSGAETQYF.

CDR3 region: CATSKRTSGRDQQYF. CDR3 DNA sequence: TGTGCCACCAGCAAACGGACTAGCGGGAGAGACCAGCAGTACTTC. The chain has TRBV15 and TRBJ2-7, with TRBD2 matching over 13 bases. This CDR3 is built from 15 residues. The V gene end was trimmed by 4 bases and the J gene end by 8 bases; junction bases not matched to a gene: 8. Per germline, CDR1 LNHNV and CDR2 YYDKDF (reference sequence). Looking up the rest from reference TRBV15 and TRBJ2-7 gives the full variable domain: DAMVIQNPRYQVTQFGKPVTLSCSQTLNHNVMYWYQQKSSQAPKLLFHYYDKDFNNEADTPDNFQSRRPNTSFCFLDIRSPGLGDTAMYLCATSKRTSGRDQQYFGPGTRLTVT.

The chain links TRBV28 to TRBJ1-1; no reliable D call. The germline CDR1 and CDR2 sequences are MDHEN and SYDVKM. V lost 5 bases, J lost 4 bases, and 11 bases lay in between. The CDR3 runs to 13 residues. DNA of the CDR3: TGTGCCAGCAGTACCCCCGGGTCCACTGAAGCTTTCTTT. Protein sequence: CASSTPGSTEAFF.

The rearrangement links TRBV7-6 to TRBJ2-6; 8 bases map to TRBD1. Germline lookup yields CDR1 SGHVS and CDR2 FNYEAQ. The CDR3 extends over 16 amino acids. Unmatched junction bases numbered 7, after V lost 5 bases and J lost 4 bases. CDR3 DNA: TGTGCCAGCAGCCAAGACAGGGGAACAGGGGCCAACGTCCTGACTTTC. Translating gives CASSQDRGTGANVLTF. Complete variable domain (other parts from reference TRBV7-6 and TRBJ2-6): GAGVSQSPRYKVTKRGQDVALRCDPISGHVSLYWYRQALGQGPEFLTYFNYEAQQDKSGLPNDRFSAERPEGSISTLTIQRTEQRDSAMYRCASSQDRGTGANVLTFGAGSRLTVL.

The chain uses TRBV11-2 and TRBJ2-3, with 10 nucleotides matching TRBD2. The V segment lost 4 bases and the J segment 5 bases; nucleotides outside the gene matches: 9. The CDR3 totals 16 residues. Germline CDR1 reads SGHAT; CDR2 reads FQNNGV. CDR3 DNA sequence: TGTGCCAGCAGCTCCCTGGAGCGGGGGGGCGAAGATACGCAGTATTTT. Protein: CASSSLERGGEDTQYF.

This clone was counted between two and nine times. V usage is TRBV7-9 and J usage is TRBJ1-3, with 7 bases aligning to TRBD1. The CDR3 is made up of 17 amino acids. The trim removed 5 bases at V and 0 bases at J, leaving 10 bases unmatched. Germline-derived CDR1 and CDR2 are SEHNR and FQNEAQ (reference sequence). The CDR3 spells CASSARMGQSSGNTIYF. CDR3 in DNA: TGTGCCAGCAGCGCCCGGATGGGACAGAGCTCTGGAAACACCATATATTTT.

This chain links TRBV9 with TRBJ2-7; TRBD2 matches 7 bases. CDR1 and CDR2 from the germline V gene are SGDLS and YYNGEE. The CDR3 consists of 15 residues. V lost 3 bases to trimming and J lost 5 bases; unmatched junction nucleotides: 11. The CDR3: CASSELGGGRNEQYF. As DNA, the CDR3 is TGTGCCAGCAGCGAGCTGGGCGGGGGAAGAAACGAGCAGTACTTC.

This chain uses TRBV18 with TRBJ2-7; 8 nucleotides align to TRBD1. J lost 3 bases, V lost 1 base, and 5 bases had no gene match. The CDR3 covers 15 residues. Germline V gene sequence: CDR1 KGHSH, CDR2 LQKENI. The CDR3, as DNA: TGTGCCAGCTCACCACAGACAGGGGTGTTCTACGAGCAGTACTTC. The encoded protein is CASSPQTGVFYEQYF. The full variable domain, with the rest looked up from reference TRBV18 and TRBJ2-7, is NAGVMQNPRHLVRRRGQEARLRCSPMKGHSHVYWYRQLPEEGLKFMVYLQKENIIDESGMPKERFSAEFPKEGPSILRIQQVVRGDSAAYFCASSPQTGVFYEQYFGPGTRLTVT.

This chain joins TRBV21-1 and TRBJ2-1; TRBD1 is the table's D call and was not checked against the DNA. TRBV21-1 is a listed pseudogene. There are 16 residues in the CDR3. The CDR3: CASSPRDRLGGNEQFF. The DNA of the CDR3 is TGTGCCAGCAGCCCCCGGGACAGGTTAGGTGGCAATGAGCAGTTCTTC.

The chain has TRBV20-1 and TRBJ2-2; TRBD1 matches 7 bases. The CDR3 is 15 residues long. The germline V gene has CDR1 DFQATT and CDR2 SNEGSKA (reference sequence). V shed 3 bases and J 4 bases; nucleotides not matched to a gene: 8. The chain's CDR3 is CSASVYRGGTGELFF. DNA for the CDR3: TGCAGTGCTAGTGTCTACAGGGGTGGCACCGGGGAGCTGTTTTTT.

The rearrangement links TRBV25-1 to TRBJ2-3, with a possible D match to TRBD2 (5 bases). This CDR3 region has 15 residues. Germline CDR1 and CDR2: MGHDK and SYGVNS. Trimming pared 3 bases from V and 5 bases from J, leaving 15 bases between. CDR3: CASSDSRGPRDTQYF. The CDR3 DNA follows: TGTGCCAGCAGTGATTCGCGAGGGCCTAGAGATACGCAGTATTTT.

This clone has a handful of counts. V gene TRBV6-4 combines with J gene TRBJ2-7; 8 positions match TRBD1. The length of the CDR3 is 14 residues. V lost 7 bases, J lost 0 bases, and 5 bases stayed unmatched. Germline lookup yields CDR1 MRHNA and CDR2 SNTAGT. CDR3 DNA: TGTGCCAGCAAGCAGGGGGCTAGCTCCTACGAGCAGTACTTC. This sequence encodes CASKQGASSYEQYF.

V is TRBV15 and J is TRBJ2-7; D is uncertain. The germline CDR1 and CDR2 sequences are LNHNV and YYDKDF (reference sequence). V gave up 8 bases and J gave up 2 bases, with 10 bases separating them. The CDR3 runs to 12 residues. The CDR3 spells CATWSTPYEQYF. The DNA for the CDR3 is TGTGCCACCTGGTCGACTCCCTACGAGCAGTACTTC.

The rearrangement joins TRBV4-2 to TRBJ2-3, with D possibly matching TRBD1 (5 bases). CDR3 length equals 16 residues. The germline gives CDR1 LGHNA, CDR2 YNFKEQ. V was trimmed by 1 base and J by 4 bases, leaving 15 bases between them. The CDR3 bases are TGTGCCAGCAGCCAAGTTGGGGCGAAATCGGCAGATACGCAGTATTTT. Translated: CASSQVGAKSADTQYF.

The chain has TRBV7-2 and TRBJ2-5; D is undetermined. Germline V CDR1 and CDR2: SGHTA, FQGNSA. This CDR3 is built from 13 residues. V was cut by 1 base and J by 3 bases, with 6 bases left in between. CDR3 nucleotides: TGTGCCAGCAGCTTAGGGCCAGAAGAGACCCAGTACTTC. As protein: CASSLGPEETQYF. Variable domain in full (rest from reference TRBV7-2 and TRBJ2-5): GAGVSQSPSNKVTEKGKDVELRCDPISGHTALYWYRQSLGQGLEFLIYFQGNSAPDKSGLPSDRFSAERTGGSVSTLTIQRTQQEDSAVYLCASSLGPEETQYFGPGTRLLVL.

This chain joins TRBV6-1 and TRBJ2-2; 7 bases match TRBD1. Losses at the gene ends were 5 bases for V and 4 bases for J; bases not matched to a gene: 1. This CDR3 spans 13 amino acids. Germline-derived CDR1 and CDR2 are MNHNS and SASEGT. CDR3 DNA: TGTGCCAGCAGTAGGGACAGCACCGGGGAGCTGTTTTTT. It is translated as CASSRDSTGELFF.

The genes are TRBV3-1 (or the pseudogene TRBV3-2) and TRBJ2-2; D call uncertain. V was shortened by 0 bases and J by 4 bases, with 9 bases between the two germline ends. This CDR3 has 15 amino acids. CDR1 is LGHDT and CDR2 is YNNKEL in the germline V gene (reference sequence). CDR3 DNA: TGTGCCAGCAGCCAAGATGCTAGAACCACCGGGGAGCTGTTTTTT. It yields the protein CASSQDARTTGELFF.

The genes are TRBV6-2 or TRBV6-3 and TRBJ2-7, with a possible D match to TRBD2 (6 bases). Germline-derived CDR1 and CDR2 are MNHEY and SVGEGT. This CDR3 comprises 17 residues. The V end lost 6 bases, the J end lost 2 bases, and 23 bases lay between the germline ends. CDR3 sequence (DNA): TGTGCCAGCAGCCCCCCTCTCAGCGGGTCTAAAGCCTACGAGCAGTACTTC. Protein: CASSPPLSGSKAYEQYF.

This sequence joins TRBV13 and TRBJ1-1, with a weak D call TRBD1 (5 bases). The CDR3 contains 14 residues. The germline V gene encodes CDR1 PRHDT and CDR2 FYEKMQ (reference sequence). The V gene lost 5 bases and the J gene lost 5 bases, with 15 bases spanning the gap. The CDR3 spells CASSPGGRATEAFF. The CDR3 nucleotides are TGTGCCAGCAGCCCGGGGGGTAGGGCGACTGAAGCTTTCTTT.

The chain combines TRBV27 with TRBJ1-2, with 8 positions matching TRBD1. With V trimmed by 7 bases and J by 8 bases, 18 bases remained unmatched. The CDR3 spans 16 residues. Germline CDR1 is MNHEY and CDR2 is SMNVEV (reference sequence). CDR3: CASKVSATGELKGYTF. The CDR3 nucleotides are TGTGCCAGCAAAGTTTCGGCGACAGGGGAACTTAAGGGCTACACCTTC.

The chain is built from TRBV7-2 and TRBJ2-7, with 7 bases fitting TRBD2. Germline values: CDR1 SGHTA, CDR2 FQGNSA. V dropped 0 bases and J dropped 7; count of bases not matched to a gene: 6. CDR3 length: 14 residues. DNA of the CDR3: TGTGCCAGCAGCTTAGCCGGCGGGAGTGGGGAGCAGTACTTC. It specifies CASSLAGGSGEQYF.

CDR3 sequence: CASSKALGQGNSPLHF. As DNA, the CDR3 is TGTGCCAGCAGCAAAGCGCTTGGACAGGGGAATTCACCCCTCCACTTT. The chain joins TRBV21-1 to TRBJ1-6; TRBD1, as called in the table, went unchecked against the DNA. TRBV21-1 is an annotated pseudogene. The CDR3 runs 16 residues.

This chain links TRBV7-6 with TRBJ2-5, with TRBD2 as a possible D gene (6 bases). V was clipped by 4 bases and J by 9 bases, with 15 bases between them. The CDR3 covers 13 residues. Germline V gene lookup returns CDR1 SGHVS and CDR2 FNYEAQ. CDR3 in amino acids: CASSSGGDRAQYF. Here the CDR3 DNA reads TGTGCCAGCAGCTCTGGAGGGGACCGTGCCCAGTACTTC.

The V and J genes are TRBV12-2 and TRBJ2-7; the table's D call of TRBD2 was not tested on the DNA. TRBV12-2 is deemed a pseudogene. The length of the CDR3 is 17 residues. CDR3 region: CASRCPGLAGRSYEQYF. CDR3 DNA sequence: TGTGCAAGTCGCTGCCCGGGACTAGCGGGGCGGTCCTACGAGCAGTACTTC.

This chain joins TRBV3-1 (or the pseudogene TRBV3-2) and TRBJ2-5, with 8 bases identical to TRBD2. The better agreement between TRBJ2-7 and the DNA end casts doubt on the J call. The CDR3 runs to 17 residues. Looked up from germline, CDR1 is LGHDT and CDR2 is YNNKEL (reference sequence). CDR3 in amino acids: CASSQEEAGAGGDEQYF. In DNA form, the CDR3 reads TGTGCCAGCAGCCAAGAGGAAGCGGGGGCCGGCGGGGACGAGCAGTACTTC.

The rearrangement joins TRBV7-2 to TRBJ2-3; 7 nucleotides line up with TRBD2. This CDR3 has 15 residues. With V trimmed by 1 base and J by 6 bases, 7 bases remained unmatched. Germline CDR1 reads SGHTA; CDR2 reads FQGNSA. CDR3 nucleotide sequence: TGTGCCAGCAGCTTAGGACCGGGAGCGGGGGATACGCAGTATTTT. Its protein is CASSLGPGAGDTQYF.

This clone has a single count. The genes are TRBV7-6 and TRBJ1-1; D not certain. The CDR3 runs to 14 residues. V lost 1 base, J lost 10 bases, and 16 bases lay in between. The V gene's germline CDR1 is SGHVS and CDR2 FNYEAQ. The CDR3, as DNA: TGTGCCAGCAGCTTAGATATCGACTCTCCCCTAGCTTTCTTT. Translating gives CASSLDIDSPLAFF.

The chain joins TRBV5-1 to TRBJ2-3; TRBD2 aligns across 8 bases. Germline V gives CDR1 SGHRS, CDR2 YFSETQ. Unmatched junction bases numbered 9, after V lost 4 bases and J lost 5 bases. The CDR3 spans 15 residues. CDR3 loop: CASSQRGLDLDTQYF. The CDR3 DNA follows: TGCGCCAGCAGCCAACGGGGACTAGACCTAGATACGCAGTATTTT.

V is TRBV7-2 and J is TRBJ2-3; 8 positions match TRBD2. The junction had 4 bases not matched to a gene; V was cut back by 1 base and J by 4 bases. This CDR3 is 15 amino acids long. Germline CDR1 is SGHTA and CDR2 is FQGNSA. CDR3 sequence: CASSLVRGGPDTQYF. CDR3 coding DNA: TGTGCCAGCAGCTTAGTACGGGGGGGCCCAGATACGCAGTATTTT.